These 17 T cell receptor beta chains share one sample of origin, sequenced in a study of control samples from healthy donors and cancer patients. The method was immunoSEQ multiplex PCR; TCRdb's version includes in-frame clones alone and lacks a portion of them. This table has about 140,000 clones, 88% appearing once. The material sequenced was blood. Receptor source: a young woman in good health.

This rearrangement joins TRBV5-1 to TRBJ1-6, with 10 bases matching TRBD1. The CDR3 extends over 15 amino acids. V shed 4 bases, J shed 8 bases, and the junction held 6 bases outside the gene matches. The germline V gene has CDR1 SGHRS and CDR2 YFSETQ. The CDR3 region is CASSPRQGADSPLHF. Written as DNA, the CDR3 is TGCGCCAGCAGCCCCCGACAGGGGGCGGATTCACCCCTCCACTTT.

The chain uses TRBV5-1 and TRBJ2-1; D tentatively fits TRBD1 or TRBD2 (6 bases each). The CDR3 covers 16 residues. V was trimmed by 0 bases and J by 7 bases, leaving 17 bases between them. The germline V gene has CDR1 SGHRS and CDR2 YFSETQ. In DNA form, the CDR3 reads TGCGCCAGCAGCTTGGTGGGGGGCGCTTTTGCGAATGAGCAGTTCTTC. As protein: CASSLVGGAFANEQFF.

The V and J genes are TRBV11-2 and TRBJ2-1; 10 bases are a match to TRBD1. V lost 5 bases to trimming and J lost 0 bases; unmatched junction nucleotides: 7. The CDR3 contains 17 residues. Germline lookup yields CDR1 SGHAT and CDR2 FQNNGV. The CDR3 DNA reads TGTGCCAGCAGCCGCCGACAGGGGGCCACCTCCTACAATGAGCAGTTCTTC. It specifies CASSRRQGATSYNEQFF.

This chain connects TRBV5-4 to TRBJ1-1, with D perhaps TRBD1 (5 bases). Germline CDR1 reads SGHNT; CDR2 reads YYREEE (reference sequence). The CDR3 runs to 14 residues. The germline V and J ends were trimmed by 4 bases and 4 bases, with 14 bases remaining between them. Written as DNA, the CDR3 is TGTGCCAGCAGCCCGGGGGGAGGCGGCACTGAAGCTTTCTTT. Protein: CASSPGGGGTEAFF.

The chain combines TRBV19 with TRBJ2-2, with D unresolved. The CDR3 spans 11 residues. Trimming cost V 3 bases and J 7 bases, with 3 bases left between them. CDR1 LNHDA and CDR2 SQIVND come from the germline V gene (reference sequence). The CDR3 sequence: CASSMFGELFF. The CDR3 bases are TGTGCCAGTAGTATGTTCGGGGAGCTGTTTTTT.

V and J are TRBV6-5 and TRBJ1-5; D gene ambiguous. CDR1 MNHEY and CDR2 SVGAGI come from the germline V gene. The CDR3 has 14 amino acids. The V end lost 5 bases, the J end lost 7 bases, and 15 bases lay between the germline ends. The chain's CDR3 is CASSIGPSNQPQHF. The CDR3 bases are TGTGCCAGCAGTATAGGGCCCTCAAACCAGCCCCAGCATTTT.

This clone showed up just a few times. The gene calls are TRBV2 and TRBJ2-3; D is perhaps TRBD1 or TRBD2 (5 bases each). This CDR3 is built from 15 residues. CDR1 SNHLY and CDR2 FYNNEI come from the germline V gene. The V end was cut by 6 bases, the J end by 2 bases, with 15 bases between. DNA for the CDR3: TGTGCCAGCAGCCCCGGGACCCATAACACAGATACGCAGTATTTT. As protein: CASSPGTHNTDTQYF.

V is TRBV29-1 and J is TRBJ2-1; D perhaps matches TRBD2 (6 bases). V lost 2 bases, J lost 5 bases, and 13 bases lay in between. The CDR3 is 14 residues long. The germline CDR1 and CDR2 sequences are SQVTM and ANQGSEA. CDR3 nucleotides: TGCAGCGTTGAAACGGGGAGGCCCGACAATGAGCAGTTCTTC. Protein product: CSVETGRPDNEQFF.

V gene TRBV7-8 combines with J gene TRBJ1-2, with 7 bases lining up with TRBD1. Germline CDR1 and CDR2: SGHVS and FQNEAQ. With 5 bases clipped from V and 3 bases from J, the junction kept 6 bases outside the gene matches. This CDR3 has 14 amino acids. This CDR3 is CASSPADRDYGYTF. CDR3 nucleotide sequence: TGTGCCAGCAGCCCCGCCGACAGGGACTATGGCTACACCTTC.

This clone was found a few times. The chain has TRBV5-1 and TRBJ1-4; the D gene is possibly TRBD1 (5 bases). Germline V gives CDR1 SGHRS, CDR2 YFSETQ. Trimming took off 4 bases at V and 4 bases at J, with 17 bases between the two ends. The length of the CDR3 is 16 residues. The CDR3 sequence: CASSPSFRASNEKLFF. The DNA for the CDR3 is TGCGCCAGCAGCCCATCTTTCAGGGCCAGTAATGAAAAACTGTTTTTT.

The rearrangement uses TRBV14 and TRBJ1-1; D possibly corresponds to TRBD1 (5 bases). The germline V gene encodes CDR1 SGHDN and CDR2 FVKESK. Trimming removed 5 bases from V and 1 base from J, with 8 bases in between. The CDR3 has 13 amino acids. CDR3 sequence: CASSWDPNTEAFF. Here the CDR3 DNA reads TGTGCCAGCAGCTGGGACCCGAACACTGAAGCTTTCTTT.

This clone was observed once. V is TRBV19 and J is TRBJ2-1; D ambiguous. The germline gives CDR1 LNHDA, CDR2 SQIVND (reference sequence). V lost 0 bases, J lost 2 bases, and 8 bases lay in between. The CDR3 has 15 amino acids. The CDR3, as DNA: TGTGCCAGTAGTATAGATCCGGCCACCTACAATGAGCAGTTCTTC. This codes for CASSIDPATYNEQFF. The full variable domain, rest sourced from reference TRBV19 and TRBJ2-1, is DGGITQSPKYLFRKEGQNVTLSCEQNLNHDAMYWYRQDPGQGLRLIYYSQIVNDFQKGDIAEGYSVSREKKESFPLTVTSAQKNPTAFYLCASSIDPATYNEQFFGPGTRLTVL.

The rearrangement joins TRBV9 to TRBJ2-7; TRBD2 matches at 7 bases. After removal of 4 bases from V and 2 bases from J, the junction contained 15 bases not matched to a gene. This CDR3 spans 17 amino acids. Germline assignment: CDR1 SGDLS and CDR2 YYNGEE. For the CDR3, the DNA is TGTGCCAGCAGCTCCCGTCCTGGGGGGGACGGCGCCTACGAGCAGTACTTC. Amino acids: CASSSRPGGDGAYEQYF. Full variable domain (rest looked up from reference TRBV9 and TRBJ2-7): DSGVTQTPKHLITATGQRVTLRCSPRSGDLSVYWYQQSLDQGLQFLIQYYNGEERAKGNILERFSAQQFPDLHSELNLSSLELGDSALYFCASSSRPGGDGAYEQYFGPGTRLTVT.

This chain links TRBV5-5 with TRBJ1-2; the D is unclear. The V end was cut by 5 bases, the J end by 3 bases, with 11 bases between. CDR1 is SGHKS, CDR2 YYEKEE, per germline (reference sequence). The CDR3 has 13 residues. The DNA of the CDR3 is TGTGCCAGCAGTTTAGACCCGTACTATGGCTACACCTTC. It specifies CASSLDPYYGYTF.

In this sample, this clone turned up a few times. The rearrangement uses TRBV7-8 and TRBJ2-7; 9 bases line up with TRBD2. V was pared by 5 bases and J by 2 bases, with 10 bases of the junction left unmatched. Per germline, CDR1 SGHVS and CDR2 FQNEAQ. The CDR3 has 16 residues. In DNA, the CDR3 is TGTGCCAGCAGCCCGTATAAACTAGCGGGCGCCTACGAGCAGTACTTC. Its protein product is CASSPYKLAGAYEQYF.

V is TRBV19 and J is TRBJ1-1; D remains ambiguous. The CDR3 runs 13 residues. Germline CDR1 and CDR2: LNHDA and SQIVND (reference sequence). The V end lost 2 bases, the J end lost 5 bases, and 9 bases lay between the germline ends. The CDR3 region has the DNA TGTGCCAGTAGTATATTGTCGACGACTGAAGCTTTCTTT. It specifies CASSILSTTEAFF.

The chain employs TRBV24-1 and TRBJ2-1; either TRBD1 or TRBD2 may supply D (5 bases each). The germline V and J ends were trimmed by 9 bases and 0 bases, with 14 bases remaining between them. This CDR3 is 15 amino acids long. From germline, CDR1 is KGHDR and CDR2 SFDVKD. The CDR3 reads CATGEGRSSYNEQFF. The CDR3 DNA reads TGTGCCACCGGAGAGGGACGTAGCTCCTACAATGAGCAGTTCTTC.